A selection of T cell receptor beta chains follows, all from one sample in a study of OX40 agonist ivuxolimab in advanced cancers. TCRdb's table, derived via immunoSEQ multiplex PCR, lists solely in-frame clones and lacks some. In the table there are roughly 82,000 clones, about 90% of which are singletons. This specimen consisted of CD4+ or CD8+ T cells sorted from blood, obtained in a trial of the OX40 agonist ivuxolimab. These receptor sequences come from an adult with an advanced solid tumor such as melanoma, head and neck, liver or kidney cancer. Each CDR3 is given with its conserved first and last residue. The order of the fields is D gene, V gene, clone size, J gene, CDR3 DNA, CDR3 protein. A D gene is named only where the DNA matches it firmly. Size tells how often a clone was seen (once, few, many) or the class of an expanded clone, and some rows leave it out.

-	TRBV6-6	-	TRBJ1-4	TGTGCCAGCAGACCCGACAGCGCGGGGAGTGGGAAACTGTTTTTT	CASRPDSAGSGKLFF
-	TRBV7-3	-	TRBJ2-5	TGTGCCAGCAGCAGGGACATCCAAGAGACCCAGTACTTC	CASSRDIQETQYF
TRBD1	TRBV5-4	-	TRBJ2-7	TGTGCCAGCAGCTTGGGCTGGACAGGGGATTTTTCCTACGAGCAGTACTTC	CASSLGWTGDFSYEQYF
-	TRBV6-4	-	TRBJ2-1	TGTGCCAGCAGTGACGAGGGCCAGAACCTTCCTCCCTCCTACAATGAGCAGTTCTTC	CASSDEGQNLPPSYNEQFF
-	TRBV7-9	-	TRBJ2-5	TGTGCCAGCAGCCCGACAGGGTTGGGAGGGACCCAGTACTTC	CASSPTGLGGTQYF
-	TRBV21-1	-	TRBJ1-5	TGTGCCAGCAGCAAAGCGCTAGAGACAGGGGGTAACAATCAGCCCCAGCATTTT	CASSKALETGGNNQPQHF
-	TRBV6-1	-	TRBJ1-2	TGTGCCAGCGAGAGGACGGGGGAAGGGGGCTACACCTTC	CASERTGEGGYTF
TRBD1	TRBV5-1	once	TRBJ2-7	TGCGCCAGCAGCTTGGACAGGGGAAACGAGCAGTACTTC	CASSLDRGNEQYF
-	TRBV27	-	TRBJ2-7	TGTGCCAGCAGTTCCCAGAACGCCAACGAGCAGTACTTC	CASSSQNANEQYF
TRBD2	TRBV10-3	-	TRBJ2-7	TGTGCCATCAGTGTGTCTAGCGGGGGGACCTCCTACGAGCAGTACTTC	CAISVSSGGTSYEQYF
TRBD1	TRBV18	-	TRBJ2-1	TGTGCCAGCTCACCACCTTCGGGGACAGCCTACAATGAGCAGTTCTTC	CASSPPSGTAYNEQFF
TRBD2	TRBV4-1	-	TRBJ2-5	TGCGCCAGCAGCCTGAGCTCTAGCGGGGGGTACCAAGAGACCCAGTACTTC	CASSLSSSGGYQETQYF
-	TRBV10-2	few	TRBJ2-7	TGCGCCAGCAGTCGGGGGTACGAGCAGTACTTC	CASSRGYEQYF
-	TRBV4-2	-	TRBJ1-1	TGTGCCAGCAGCCAAGATTGGGCGGGAAACACTGAAGCTTTCTTT	CASSQDWAGNTEAFF
-	TRBV5-1	-	TRBJ2-2	TGCGCCAGCAGCTTGGGGACCATGGGCGGGGAGCTGTTTTTT	CASSLGTMGGELFF
TRBD1	TRBV18	-	TRBJ2-1	TGTGCCAGCTCCCTCTCGACAGGGGGTAAGGATGAGCAGTTCTTC	CASSLSTGGKDEQFF
TRBD2	TRBV2	once	TRBJ2-6	TGTGCCAGCCTCGGGGGGAGGGTGCTCTCTGGGGCCAACGTCCTGACTTTC	CASLGGRVLSGANVLTF
-	TRBV7-9	-	TRBJ2-7	TGTGCCAGCAGCTTAGCTGGCGAGCAGTACTTC	CASSLAGEQYF
TRBD2	TRBV2	-	TRBJ2-3	TGTGCCAACAAGCGGGAGATAGGAGATACGCAGTATTTT	CANKREIGDTQYF
-	TRBV5-4	-	TRBJ1-2	TGTGCCAGCAGCCCCCGGACCGGCACTAATGGCTACACCTTC	CASSPRTGTNGYTF
-	TRBV7-6	once	TRBJ2-5	TGTGCCAGCAGCTTATCAGGAGGGTTGGAGCAGTACTTC	CASSLSGGLEQYF
TRBD1	TRBV28	-	TRBJ2-7	TGTGCCAGCAGTTTATCGGGACAGGGGGGTCTCGAGCAGTACTTC	CASSLSGQGGLEQYF
-	TRBV11-2	-	TRBJ2-7	TGTGCCAGCAGCTCCAAGTCCCAGGATTTAAACTACGAGCAGTACTTC	CASSSKSQDLNYEQYF
-	TRBV19	once	TRBJ1-5	TGTGCCAGTAGTATTTCAGGAGTCAATCAGCCCCAGCATTTT	CASSISGVNQPQHF
TRBD2	TRBV5-1	-	TRBJ2-7	TGCGCCAGCAGCTTGAGTGGAGCAGCGGGGTCCCAAGTCGAGCAGTACTTC	CASSLSGAAGSQVEQYF
-	TRBV5-1	-	TRBJ1-1	TGCGCCAGCAGCTTGGCACGGACGGACACTGAAGCTTTCTTT	CASSLARTDTEAFF
-	TRBV2	-	TRBJ2-1	TGTGCCAGCAAAGATTCCGCCTACAATGAGCAGTTCTTC	CASKDSAYNEQFF
-	TRBV28	-	TRBJ1-3	TGTGCCAGCAGTTCGCCCTTGAAGGGACCTCAATCTGGAAACACCATATATTTT	CASSSPLKGPQSGNTIYF
TRBD2	TRBV27	-	TRBJ2-5	TGTGCCAGCAGTTACAGACTAGCGGCACAAGAGACCCAGTACTTC	CASSYRLAAQETQYF
TRBD1	TRBV5-4	-	TRBJ2-7	TGTGCCAGCAGCTTCGGGGACAGGAACTACGAGCAGTACTTC	CASSFGDRNYEQYF
-	TRBV13	-	TRBJ2-5	TGTGCCAGCAGCTTTCTACGGGAGACCCAGTACTTC	CASSFLRETQYF
TRBD2	TRBV4-2	-	TRBJ2-6	TGTGCCAGCAGCCTAAGACTAGCGGGGGGGTCTGGGGCCAACGTCCTGACTTTC	CASSLRLAGGSGANVLTF
-	TRBV18	-	TRBJ2-7	TGTGCCAGCTCACCCTGGACCGCTCAGGACGAGCAGTACTTC	CASSPWTAQDEQYF
-	TRBV11-2	-	TRBJ1-1	TGTGCCAGCAGCATACGGTCCACGAACACTGAAGCTTTCTTT	CASSIRSTNTEAFF
-	TRBV6-1	-	TRBJ2-7	TGTGCCAGCAGGGACAGCCCTTTCTACGAGCAGTACTTC	CASRDSPFYEQYF
-	TRBV4-2	once	TRBJ2-3	TGTGCCAGCAGCCACACAGATACGCAGTATTTT	CASSHTDTQYF
-	TRBV28	-	TRBJ1-3	TGTGCCAGCAGCCTAGGGGACATCCTGAGCTCTGGAAACACCATATATTTT	CASSLGDILSSGNTIYF
-	TRBV25-1	once	TRBJ2-5	TGTGCCAGCAGTACCCCGACGGGGGACCAAGAGACCCAGTACTTC	CASSTPTGDQETQYF
-	TRBV27	-	TRBJ1-2	TGTGCCAGCAGTACACGGGCTCAAAGGATGGGGTATGGCTACACCTTC	CASSTRAQRMGYGYTF
-	TRBV5-6	-	TRBJ1-1	TGTGCCAGCAGCCTGAGATCCGAAGCTTTCTTT	CASSLRSEAFF
-	TRBV28	-	TRBJ1-2	TGTGCCAGCAGTTCCGATGACGGGGGGGGTTACTATGGCTACACCTTC	CASSSDDGGGYYGYTF
-	TRBV7-7	-	TRBJ2-1	TGTGCTAGCAGCCCAGGACAGCACAATGAGCAGTTCTTC	CASSPGQHNEQFF
-	TRBV7-9	few	TRBJ2-5	TGTGCCAGCAGCTTAACGGGAAGTCCCCAAGAGACCCAGTACTTC	CASSLTGSPQETQYF
TRBD2	TRBV19	-	TRBJ2-3	TGTGCCAGTAGTTCCCCGGGTAGCGGGAGGGCAGATACGCAGTATTTT	CASSSPGSGRADTQYF
-	TRBV28	-	TRBJ1-5	TGTGCCAGCAGTTCGACACCAGAGGTGCAGCCCCAGCATTTT	CASSSTPEVQPQHF
TRBD1	TRBV5-1	-	TRBJ2-3	TGCGCCAGCAGCTTGGTGGGTCGGGGGACAGGGGATACGCAGTATTTT	CASSLVGRGTGDTQYF
TRBD2	TRBV4-2	-	TRBJ2-7	TGTGCCAGCAGCCAAGAATGGCTAGCGGGGAGGGAGCAGTACTTC	CASSQEWLAGREQYF